Sequencing of this T cell receptor beta chain was carried out in a study of naive and memory T cell subsets. Turning to this clonotype: Its target is unknown.

An equimolar mix of two oligonucleotides served as the beta constant-region primer for TRBC1 and TRBC2. The ligated cDNA underwent four PCR rounds using SP2 and nested alpha and beta constant-region primers. Via MiXCR, TCRdb re-called the UMI-ligation and nested PCR reads, giving one row per CDR3 protein. The sample carries about 150,000 distinct CDR3 sequences, roughly 20% recorded once. Cells stained for CD3, CD4, CD8, CD45RA and CD27 were sorted into four subsets. CDR1 is SGHRS, CDR2 YFSETQ, per germline. The ends were cut back, 0 bases at V and 2 bases at J, with 9 bases in the middle. There are 15 residues in the CDR3. General observations from the study: Activation and differentiation may alter RNA-based TCR counts. Gini index rose across naive, CM, EM and EMRA in CD4 and CD8. Naive repertoires, especially CD8, held a few larger clonotypes, possibly memory cells re-expressing CD45RA. Over 95% of naive TCR sequences appeared only once after error correction, unlike memory subsets.

The sequenced sample was naive CD4+ T cells from blood. The TCR sequence derives from a human donor in good health. This chain uses TRBV5-1 with TRBJ2-1; D remains unclear. The CDR3 DNA sequence: TGCGCCAGCAGCTTGGAGACGCCTACCTACAATGAGCAGTTCTTC. Its protein product is CASSLETPTYNEQFF.